These T cell receptor beta chains were read from a single sample in a study of regulatory T cells in long-lasting Graves disease. TCRdb reprocessed the multiplex PCR reads via MiXCR and lists one record per CDR3 protein. The profile covers hundreds of thousands of distinct CDR3 sequences, with 20% appearing a single time and about 7.8% taken by the ten largest. Sequences were derived from peripheral blood mononuclear cells (PBMCs), sampled when the disease was refractory, from a patient treated with antithyroid drugs. The source of these receptors is a female donor with Graves disease. CDR3s include the opening cysteine and the closing phenylalanine or tryptophan. Each record gives: V gene, D gene, clone size, J gene, CDR3 DNA, CDR3 protein. A D gene is named only where the DNA matches it firmly. Some rows mark clone size as missing; the rest say once, few, many or name a class of expanded clone.

TRBV4-1	TRBD1	-	TRBJ1-1	TGCGCCAGCAGCCAAGCTCGGATTTGGACAGGGAGGGGGAACACTGAAGCTTTCTTT	CASSQARIWTGRGNTEAFF
TRBV7-9	TRBD1	-	TRBJ2-7	TGTGCCAGTACCCCTCGTTTTGGACAGGGGGCTTCCGAGCAGTACTTC	CASTPRFGQGASEQYF
TRBV25-1	TRBD2	many	TRBJ2-7	TGTGCCAGCAGTGTAGGGCGGGAGGCCCCCAGGAGCTCCTACGAGCAGTACTTC	CASSVGREAPRSSYEQYF
TRBV7-6	TRBD1	many	TRBJ2-7	TGTGCCAGCAGCTTATTCCCCCCGAGGACAGGGGGCTACGAGCAGTACTTC	CASSLFPPRTGGYEQYF
TRBV11-2	TRBD2	many	TRBJ2-1	TGTGCCAGCAGCGTTTGGGGGTTAGTAGCGGGGGAGCTTAACAATGAGCAGTTCTTC	CASSVWGLVAGELNNEQFF
TRBV7-9	TRBD1	few	TRBJ2-7	TGTGCCAGCAGCCCTACAGGGGGCTTAGCCTACGAGCAGTACTTC	CASSPTGGLAYEQYF
TRBV7-2	-	-	TRBJ2-7	TGTGCCAGCAGCTTGGCACGACAGAGGGGCTACGAGCAGTACTTC	CASSLARQRGYEQYF
TRBV28	-	many	TRBJ2-7	TGTGCCAGCAGCCAGACCCCAGGGGTGCAGTACTTC	CASSQTPGVQYF
TRBV3-1	-	few	TRBJ1-6	TGTGCCAGCAGCCCCAAGGCCTATAATTCACCCCTCCACTTT	CASSPKAYNSPLHF
TRBV11-2	-	many	TRBJ2-7	TGTGCCAGCAGCTTCAATGATAACGAGCAGTACTTC	CASSFNDNEQYF
TRBV11-2	-	few	TRBJ2-2	TGTGCCAGCAGCTTAGCCCGGTTCGCGAACACCGGGGAGCTGTTTTTT	CASSLARFANTGELFF
TRBV7-9	-	-	TRBJ2-7	TGTGCCAGCAGCCGGTGGGAACGCAGCTACGAGCAGTACTTC	CASSRWERSYEQYF
TRBV10-3	-	-	TRBJ2-2	TGTGCCATTAGCTCGGGGGGGGAGCTGTTTTTT	CAISSGGELFF
TRBV12-3/TRBV12-4	-	-	TRBJ1-5	TGTGCCAGCAGTTACGGACAGTATAGCAATCAGCCCCAGCATTTT	CASSYGQYSNQPQHF
TRBV20-1	TRBD1	few	TRBJ1-2	TGCAGTGCCAACGACAGGGCCAGGCTATCTAACTATGGCTACACCTTC	CSANDRARLSNYGYTF
TRBV3-1	-	few	TRBJ2-7	TGTGCCAGCAGCCACAGGGATTACGAGCAGTACTTC	CASSHRDYEQYF
TRBV4-1	-	-	TRBJ2-5	TGCGCCAGCAGCCAAGTGGGGGGGCAGGGCCAAGAGACCCAGTACTTC	CASSQVGGQGQETQYF
TRBV20-1	-	-	TRBJ1-2	TGCAGTGCTAGAGATTTTACCTCGGGGGGAGCTAACTATGGCTACACCTTC	CSARDFTSGGANYGYTF
TRBV12-3/TRBV12-4	-	many	TRBJ1-1	TGTGCCAGCACCTCAGGACAGTCTGAAGCTTTCTTT	CASTSGQSEAFF
TRBV7-9	-	-	TRBJ1-1	TGTGCCAGCAGCTCCCGACAGCGAAACACTGAAGCTTTCTTT	CASSSRQRNTEAFF
TRBV7-9	TRBD1	many	TRBJ1-4	TGTGCCAGCAGCCCCGGGACAGATTTT	CASSPGTDF
TRBV15	-	few	TRBJ2-2	TGTGCCACCAGCAGAGTACGTTTGTCCGCTAACACCGGGGAGCTGTTTTTT	CATSRVRLSANTGELFF